The rows below give T cell receptor beta chains drawn from one sample of a study of cytomegalovirus exposure and HLA in healthy donors. Libraries were prepared by immunoSEQ multiplex PCR; TCRdb keeps only in-frame clonotypes and omits some of them. The sample shows 90,000 to 110,000 clones, just over 75% of them seen only once. Sequenced material: PBMCs. These TCRs come from a man aged 40-49 years in good health and CMV-seropositive. Both conserved end residues are part of each CDR3. D genes are given only for firm matches. Clone size is shown for a subset of rows, as once, few, many or a class of expanded clone.

V,size,D,J,CDR3,DNA
TRBV19,NA,NA,TRBJ1-4,CASSFRQKPTNEKLFF,TGTGCCAGTAGTTTCCGACAGAAGCCTACAAATGAAAAACTGTTTTTT
TRBV12-2,few,NA,TRBJ2-7,CASRLGLADEQYF,TGTGCAAGTCGCTTGGGACTAGCTGACGAGCAGTACTTC
TRBV11-2,NA,NA,TRBJ2-7,CASSKTPYYEQYF,TGTGCCAGCAGCAAAACACCTTACTACGAGCAGTACTTC
TRBV11-2,once,NA,TRBJ2-5,CASSLDTGRQETQYF,TGTGCCAGCAGCTTAGACACAGGGCGCCAAGAGACCCAGTACTTC
TRBV6-1,NA,TRBD1,TRBJ1-2,CASRDYTGGRGYTF,TGTGCCAGCAGGGATTATACAGGGGGCAGAGGCTACACCTTC
TRBV27,NA,TRBD1,TRBJ1-2,CASSPRQGLVYGYTF,TGTGCCAGCAGTCCCCGACAGGGTTTGGTCTATGGCTACACCTTC
TRBV6-1,NA,TRBD1,TRBJ1-2,CASPGQSRGGVYTF,TGTGCCAGCCCGGGACAGTCACGGGGGGGGGTCTACACCTTC
TRBV10-3,NA,NA,TRBJ2-1,CAISEPGLVSYNEQFF,TGTGCCATCAGTGAGCCGGGACTTGTCTCCTACAATGAGCAGTTCTTC
TRBV5-6,NA,TRBD2,TRBJ2-7,CASSVTGGSYEQYF,TGTGCCAGCAGCGTTACGGGAGGATCCTACGAGCAGTACTTC
TRBV6-5,NA,NA,TRBJ2-1,CASSRARGNEQFF,TGTGCCAGCAGTCGGGCTAGGGGGAATGAGCAGTTCTTC
TRBV7-6,NA,TRBD1,TRBJ2-7,CASSLGQGAYEQYF,TGTGCCAGCAGCTTGGGACAGGGGGCCTACGAGCAGTACTTC
TRBV10-3,NA,NA,TRBJ2-6,CATGSQGGANGLTF,TGTGCCACCGGTAGCCAAGGGGGGGCCAACGGCCTGACTTTC
TRBV6-5,NA,TRBD1,TRBJ1-1,CASSPTGLREAFF,TGTGCCAGCAGCCCGACAGGGCTCCGTGAAGCTTTCTTT
TRBV7-2,NA,TRBD2,TRBJ2-7,CASSFPLRTSGNPYEQYF,TGTGCCAGCAGCTTTCCTCTAAGGACTAGCGGGAATCCCTACGAGCAGTACTTC
TRBV6-1,NA,TRBD1,TRBJ2-4,CASSDPGQGAVNIQYF,TGTGCCAGCAGTGACCCGGGTCAGGGGGCGGTAAACATTCAGTACTTC
TRBV4-3,NA,TRBD1,TRBJ1-5,CASSDRGRQPQHF,TGCGCCAGCAGCGACAGGGGACGGCAGCCCCAGCATTTT
TRBV7-9,NA,NA,TRBJ2-2,CASSPRTANTGELFF,TGTGCCAGCAGCCCCCGGACAGCGAACACCGGGGAGCTGTTTTTT
TRBV7-2,NA,TRBD2,TRBJ2-5,CASSLGGRGEETQYF,TGTGCCAGCAGCTTAGGGGGGCGGGGGGAAGAGACCCAGTACTTC
TRBV4-1,NA,TRBD2,TRBJ2-7,CASSQTGLAGYEQYF,TGCGCCAGCAGCCAGACGGGACTAGCGGGCTACGAGCAGTACTTC